The rows below give T cell receptor beta chains drawn from one sample of a study of human T cells and chemical hapten exposure. TCRdb re-called the RACE reads through MiXCR, storing one row per CDR3 protein. The data show about 290,000 distinct CDR3 sequences, around 7% seen once. Sample: whole blood, taken in connection with sensitization to the hapten diphenylcyclopropenone (DPC). The receptors shown here come from a man aged 18 to 30 with alopecia areata. Some clones in this sample may be carry-over from other donors' samples. The CDR3 runs from the conserved cysteine through the conserved F or W. The D gene is left open where the match is weak. For some rows the clone size is stated as once, few or many, or as a class when expanded; others skip it.

J,D,V,size,DNA,CDR3
TRBJ1-2,NA,TRBV6-2/TRBV6-3,few,TGTGCCGTCCGGGGGGTCCGATCCTATGGCTACACCTTC,CAVRGVRSYGYTF
TRBJ1-2,TRBD1,TRBV4-3,few,TGCGCCAGCAGCCAAGATCAAGGACAGGGGGGATATGGCTACACCTTC,CASSQDQGQGGYGYTF
TRBJ1-1,NA,TRBV18,NA,TGTGCCAGCTCACCATACGATGAGCGAGCTTTCTTT,CASSPYDERAFF
TRBJ1-5,TRBD1,TRBV20-1,few,TGCAGTGGAAGACAGGGGAAAAAGCCCCAGCATTTT,CSGRQGKKPQHF
TRBJ2-1,TRBD2,TRBV4-1,many,TGCGCCAGCAGCCGTCTAGCGGGGCACTTTAATGAGCAGTTCTTC,CASSRLAGHFNEQFF
TRBJ2-2,TRBD1,TRBV7-6,many,TGTGCCAGCAGCCCCAGGACAGGGAGAAACACCGGGGAGCTGTTTTTT,CASSPRTGRNTGELFF
TRBJ1-1,NA,TRBV6-1,NA,TGTGCCAGCCTTTCGATCGGCACTGTAGCTTTCTTT,CASLSIGTVAFF
TRBJ2-7,TRBD1,TRBV6-1,few,TGTGCCAGCAGTGAACCCCGGACAGGGGAGGTCGAGCAGTACTTC,CASSEPRTGEVEQYF
TRBJ1-1,NA,TRBV12-3/TRBV12-4,many,TGTGCCAGCAGTCCCGCGGGAGGGAACACTGAAGCTTTCTTT,CASSPAGGNTEAFF
TRBJ1-2,NA,TRBV20-1,many,TGCAGTGCTAGGGTGGGTCACGCACCCTATGGCTACACCTTC,CSARVGHAPYGYTF
TRBJ1-5,NA,TRBV7-9,NA,TGTGCCAGCAGCCGCCAGGACGGCAATCAGCCCCAGCATTTT,CASSRQDGNQPQHF
TRBJ1-1,NA,TRBV12-3/TRBV12-4,many,TGTGCCAGCAGTCGCTCGACTGGGAACACTGAAGCTTTCTTT,CASSRSTGNTEAFF
TRBJ1-1,NA,TRBV27,few,TGTGCCAGCAGACCTGGGGGACGCGGCACTGAAGCTTTCTTT,CASRPGGRGTEAFF
TRBJ2-7,NA,TRBV11-2,few,TGTGCCAGCAGCTACCTATCCTACGAGCAGTACTTC,CASSYLSYEQYF
TRBJ2-5,NA,TRBV7-3,NA,TGTGCCAGCAGCTTAAACCCGACAGGCCAGGCGGAGACCCAGTACTTC,CASSLNPTGQAETQYF
TRBJ2-2,TRBD2,TRBV12-3/TRBV12-4,NA,TGTGCCAGCAGTTTAGAAGCGGGATACACCGGGGAGCTGTTTTTT,CASSLEAGYTGELFF
TRBJ2-1,NA,TRBV10-3,few,TGTGCCAACGGACAAAACTACAATGAGCAGTTCTTC,CANGQNYNEQFF
TRBJ2-6,NA,TRBV7-2,NA,TGTGCCAGCAGCTTATCAAGGGGCTCTGGGGCCAACGTCCTGACTTTC,CASSLSRGSGANVLTF
TRBJ1-5,NA,TRBV4-3,NA,TGCGCCAGCAGCCAAGAATGGGGGACCCAGCCCCAGCATTTT,CASSQEWGTQPQHF
TRBJ1-2,NA,TRBV5-1,many,TGCGCCAGCAGCTATAAAGCAACGACAGATTTTAACTATGGCTACACCTTC,CASSYKATTDFNYGYTF
TRBJ2-7,NA,TRBV15,few,TGTGCCACCAGCGCGGGAATCTACGAGCAGTACTTC,CATSAGIYEQYF
TRBJ2-2,NA,TRBV4-1,NA,TGCGCCAGCAGCCAAGCCCCCGGGGAGCTGTTTTTT,CASSQAPGELFF
TRBJ1-2,NA,TRBV20-1,few,TGCAGTGCTACAGCACAGAGAACTAACTATGGCTACACCTTC,CSATAQRTNYGYTF
TRBJ2-2,NA,TRBV7-6,many,TGTGCCAGCAGCTTAGACGCGGGGCGCACCGGGGAGCTGTTTTTT,CASSLDAGRTGELFF
TRBJ2-5,NA,TRBV5-6,many,TGTGCCAGCAGACGGAAAGTACAAGAGACCCAGTACTTC,CASRRKVQETQYF
TRBJ1-4,NA,TRBV4-1,many,TGCGCCAGCAGCCAAGATTTCGGGGGTGAAAAACTGTTTTTT,CASSQDFGGEKLFF
TRBJ2-5,TRBD1,TRBV11-1,few,TGTGCCAGCAGCAAAAACTCAGGGGGCCGTGAGACCCAGTACTTC,CASSKNSGGRETQYF
TRBJ1-2,TRBD1,TRBV29-1,many,TGCAGCGTTAACCGACTCCGGGACAGCCTAACCCGTGCCTATGGCTACACCTTC,CSVNRLRDSLTRAYGYTF
TRBJ2-5,NA,TRBV5-1,NA,TGCGCCAGCATGGGACATGTGCAAGAGACCCAGTACTTC,CASMGHVQETQYF
TRBJ2-1,TRBD2,TRBV4-2,NA,TGTGCCAGCAGCCGGCGGACTAGCGGGGGGCCAGTTGGCAATGAGCAGTTCTTC,CASSRRTSGGPVGNEQFF
TRBJ2-7,NA,TRBV6-6,NA,TGTGCCAGCAGTTACTTAGGCGAGCAGCACTTC,CASSYLGEQHF
TRBJ2-7,NA,TRBV6-1,few,TGTGCCAGCAGCCCCGGGATTTTAAGCTCCTACGAGCAGTACTTC,CASSPGILSSYEQYF
TRBJ1-4,NA,TRBV7-2,few,TGTGCCAGCAGCTCTCAGACGGGCATACTTGAAAAACTGTTTTTT,CASSSQTGILEKLFF
TRBJ1-2,NA,TRBV29-1,few,TGCAGCGTTGACGGGGATTCGGATGGCTACACCTTC,CSVDGDSDGYTF
TRBJ1-1,NA,TRBV20-1,few,TGCAGTGCTCCAAGGAACACTGAAGCTTTCTTT,CSAPRNTEAFF
TRBJ2-7,NA,TRBV28,NA,TGTGCCAGCAGAACCTGGACAGAGTCACCCTACGAGCAGTACTTC,CASRTWTESPYEQYF
TRBJ1-2,NA,TRBV15,few,TGTGCCACCAGCAGAGATTCGGCTCTCTATGGCTACACCTTC,CATSRDSALYGYTF
TRBJ2-1,NA,TRBV9,NA,TGTGCCAGCAGCGTATCTCTGACGGGGAGGAATGAGCAGTTCTTC,CASSVSLTGRNEQFF
TRBJ2-3,TRBD1,TRBV25-1,few,TGTGCCAGCAGAATGGACAGGGTCGGGGATACGCAGTATTTT,CASRMDRVGDTQYF
TRBJ1-1,NA,TRBV6-1,few,TGTGCCAGCAGTGAAGATTGGTGGGACCTGAACACTGAAGCTTTCTTT,CASSEDWWDLNTEAFF
TRBJ2-5,TRBD2,TRBV10-3,many,TGTGCCATCAGTGAGTCCCCCCGCGGGGGGTCGTACCAAGAGACCCAGTACTTC,CAISESPRGGSYQETQYF
TRBJ2-3,NA,TRBV10-3,many,TGTGCCATCAGTGTAAGGACAGTCACAGATACGCAGTATTTT,CAISVRTVTDTQYF
TRBJ1-2,NA,TRBV6-5,few,TGTGCCAGCAGTTACTCGAAGGGGACTGGCTACACCTTC,CASSYSKGTGYTF
TRBJ1-6,TRBD1,TRBV10-1,NA,TGCGCCAGCAGCCCGACCGGGACAGGGGAAAATTCACCCCTCCACTTT,CASSPTGTGENSPLHF
TRBJ1-1,NA,TRBV7-2,many,TGTGCCAGCAGCTTACCGGGGGCGAGGACTGAAGCTTTCTTT,CASSLPGARTEAFF
TRBJ1-2,NA,TRBV12-3/TRBV12-4,NA,TGTGCCAGCACCTCCCGTGGTAGACGGACCACTAACTATGGCTACACCTTC,CASTSRGRRTTNYGYTF
TRBJ2-3,NA,TRBV4-3,few,TGCGCCAGCAGCCAAGAAGGCGATACGCAGTATTTT,CASSQEGDTQYF
TRBJ2-3,TRBD2,TRBV12-3/TRBV12-4,NA,TGTGCCAGCAGTTCCGTTGCGGGGGGGGCAATTAGCACAGATACGCAGTATTTT,CASSSVAGGAISTDTQYF
TRBJ2-2,NA,TRBV12-3/TRBV12-4,many,TGTGCCAGCAGTTTAGACAGGGACACCGGGGAGCTGTTTTTT,CASSLDRDTGELFF
TRBJ1-2,NA,TRBV3-1,few,TGTGCCAGCAGCCAAGGATCCGGAGGGGCCTATGGCTACACCTTC,CASSQGSGGAYGYTF
TRBJ2-1,NA,TRBV5-1,many,TGCGCCAGCAGCCCGGGACTAGGGGGCGAGCAGTTCTTC,CASSPGLGGEQFF
TRBJ2-4,NA,TRBV5-4,few,TGTGCCAGCAGCTTGGTGTCGACTGCTAAAAACATTCAGTACTTC,CASSLVSTAKNIQYF
TRBJ1-2,TRBD1,TRBV4-2,NA,TGTTCCAGCAGCTCAGACAGGGGAGCGACAACTTATGGCTACACCTTC,CSSSSDRGATTYGYTF
TRBJ2-5,NA,TRBV12-3/TRBV12-4,few,TGTGCCAGCAGTTTCGTCCAGGGAGAGACCCAGTACTTC,CASSFVQGETQYF
TRBJ2-7,NA,TRBV5-1,many,TGCGCCAGCAGCTTGTCTCCAGGAACACCTCCATACGAGCAGTACTTC,CASSLSPGTPPYEQYF
TRBJ2-1,NA,TRBV7-9,many,TGTGCCAGCAGCTTAACAACAGGCGACAATGAGCAGTTCTTC,CASSLTTGDNEQFF